This entry lists 24 T cell receptor beta chains sequenced from one sample in a study of blood T cell repertoires in COVID-19. Clones were sequenced by immunoSEQ multiplex PCR, and TCRdb holds only the in-frame ones, with some missing. The sample lists 55,000 to 80,000 clones; approximately 82% were seen once. Source material: peripheral blood. These receptor sequences come from a human donor in a cohort sampled during active COVID-19.

The V call is TRBV28, the J call TRBJ2-5, with TRBD1 matching over 8 bases. The CDR3 is 15 residues long. Trimming cost V 6 bases and J 1 base; bases outside gene matches: 7. Germline loops: CDR1 MDHEN, CDR2 SYDVKM. CDR3 DNA: TGTGCCAGCAGCTCTAGACAGGGGACCCAAGAGACCCAGTACTTC. Translation: CASSSRQGTQETQYF.

The rearrangement uses TRBV5-6 and TRBJ2-3; the D gene is possibly TRBD1 (5 bases). Germline V CDR1 and CDR2: SGHDT, YYEEEE. Trimming stripped 1 base from V and 3 bases from J, with 6 bases between. This CDR3 spans 13 amino acids. Written as DNA, the CDR3 is TGTGCCAGCAGCTTGAGGGGAACAGATACGCAGTATTTT. This translates into CASSLRGTDTQYF. Full variable domain (missing parts from reference TRBV5-6 and TRBJ2-3): DAGVTQSPTHLIKTRGQQVTLRCSPKSGHDTVSWYQQALGQGPQFIFQYYEEEERQRGNFPDRFSGHQFPNYSSELNVNALLLGDSALYLCASSLRGTDTQYFGPGTRLTVL.

As regards this clone: One end of the junction is discordant with germline, which a read error may explain. The chain carries TRBV11-2 and TRBJ1-2, with 12 positions matching TRBD1. The CDR3 is 12 amino acids. Germline V gene data show CDR1 as SGHAT and CDR2 as FQNNGV. The CDR3 reads CASSPNRDRGHF. In DNA form, the CDR3 reads TGTGCCAGCAGCCCGAACCGGGACAGGGGGCACTTC.

The genes are TRBV7-2 and TRBJ2-5; D gene ambiguous. From germline, CDR1 is SGHTA and CDR2 FQGNSA. Trimming removed 3 bases at V and 2 bases at J, with 7 bases between. The CDR3 consists of 13 residues. This CDR3 reads CASSFGRQETQYF. The CDR3, as DNA: TGTGCCAGCAGCTTTGGCAGGCAAGAGACCCAGTACTTC.

The chain couples TRBV10-2 to TRBJ2-7; maybe TRBD2 (5 bases). Trimming removed 3 bases at V and 0 bases at J, with 12 bases between. The length of the CDR3 is 15 residues. Germline V gene sequence: CDR1 WSHSY, CDR2 SAAADI. Here the CDR3 DNA reads TGCGCCAGCAGTGATAGGGCGGGCCTCTCCTACGAGCAGTACTTC. Translating gives CASSDRAGLSYEQYF.

This clone occurred a few times. Written as DNA, the CDR3 is TGTGCCAGCAGTTCTGCAGGATTATATGGCTACACCTTC. Protein sequence: CASSSAGLYGYTF. The chain recombines TRBV6-6 with TRBJ1-2; no firm D call. Germline lookup yields CDR1 MNHNY and CDR2 SVGAGI (reference sequence). Trimming left V 4 bases short and J 5 bases short, with 11 bases between. The CDR3 has 13 amino acids.

The chain recombines TRBV5-5 with TRBJ1-3; D is undetermined. Trimming pared 0 bases from V and 0 bases from J, leaving 7 bases between. Germline V gene sequence: CDR1 SGHKS, CDR2 YYEKEE (reference sequence). CDR3 length: 15 residues. The CDR3 coding sequence is TGTGCCAGCAGCTTGGCTGGAGTCTCTGGAAACACCATATATTTT. It is translated as CASSLAGVSGNTIYF.

The V gene is TRBV3-1 (or the pseudogene TRBV3-2), the J gene TRBJ2-5, with 15 bases that match TRBD2. From germline, CDR1 is LGHDT and CDR2 YNNKEL (reference sequence). The junction had 10 bases not matched to a gene; V was cut back by 4 bases and J by 1 base. This CDR3 is 19 amino acids long. Here the CDR3 DNA reads TGTGCCAGCAGCCCACAAGGACTAGCGGGGGGGGGCCCCCAAGAGACCCAGTACTTC. This sequence encodes CASSPQGLAGGGPQETQYF.

The chain has TRBV6-5 and TRBJ2-7, with TRBD1 identical over 9 bases. The CDR3 has 14 residues. Germline assignment: CDR1 MNHEY and CDR2 SVGAGI. J was trimmed by 5 bases and V by 7 bases; bases with no gene match: 9. The CDR3 bases are TGTGCCAGCACTACCGGGACAGGGTTCCACGAGCAGTACTTC. It encodes CASTTGTGFHEQYF.

V usage is TRBV5-1 and J usage is TRBJ2-3, with 8 positions matching TRBD2. In germline, CDR1 is SGHRS, CDR2 YFSETQ. The CDR3 totals 18 residues. J lost 0 bases, V lost 0 bases, and 9 bases had no gene match. This CDR3 reads CASSLGTGGSPSTDTQYF. CDR3 bases: TGCGCCAGCAGCTTGGGAACGGGGGGGAGCCCTAGCACAGATACGCAGTATTTT. The full variable domain, completed using reference TRBV5-1 and TRBJ2-3, is KAGVTQTPRYLIKTRGQQVTLSCSPISGHRSVSWYQQTPGQGLQFLFEYFSETQRNKGNFPGRFSGRQFSNSRSEMNVSTLELGDSALYLCASSLGTGGSPSTDTQYFGPGTRLTVL.

The chain employs TRBV2 and TRBJ2-1, with D possibly being TRBD1 (5 bases). Trimming removed 4 bases at V and 3 bases at J, with 10 bases between. This CDR3 comprises 14 residues. The germline V gene encodes CDR1 SNHLY and CDR2 FYNNEI. As DNA, the CDR3 is TGTGCCAGCAGTGCCCAGGGTTTCTACAATGAGCAGTTCTTC. Its protein is CASSAQGFYNEQFF.

This chain connects TRBV24-1 to TRBJ2-3; 7 nucleotides agree with TRBD2. Trimming at V came to 9 bases and at J to 0 bases, leaving 14 bases not matched to a gene. The CDR3 is 17 residues long. Germline-derived CDR1 and CDR2 are KGHDR and SFDVKD. CDR3 in DNA: TGTGCCACCGCCCGGGGGGAGATGGCGGATAGCACAGATACGCAGTATTTT. Translation gives CATARGEMADSTDTQYF.

The rearrangement joins TRBV30 to TRBJ2-3; 10 bases align to TRBD2. CDR3 size: 19 residues. Trimming removed 5 bases from V and 3 bases from J; junction bases left unmatched: 20. CDR1 is GTSNPN and CDR2 is SVGIG in the germline V gene (reference sequence). Here the CDR3 reads CAWGHRKTGTSVFTDTQYF. CDR3 nucleotides: TGTGCCTGGGGCCACCGAAAGACCGGGACTAGCGTTTTTACAGATACGCAGTATTTT.

This clone was seen only a few times. The genes are TRBV11-2 and TRBJ2-7; TRBD2 matches 7 bases. V shed 5 bases and J 1 base; nucleotides not matched to a gene: 5. Germline V gives CDR1 SGHAT, CDR2 FQNNGV. This CDR3 comprises 14 residues. The CDR3 DNA reads TGTGCCAGCAGCAGTACTAGCGTTTCCTACGAGCAGTACTTC. This translates into CASSSTSVSYEQYF.

The gene calls are TRBV5-1 and TRBJ2-5; 7 bases fit TRBD1. Germline loops: CDR1 SGHRS, CDR2 YFSETQ. The CDR3 covers 14 residues. The V segment lost 2 bases and the J segment 3 bases; nucleotides outside the gene matches: 4. The CDR3 protein is CASSFTGAEETQYF. The CDR3 region has the DNA TGCGCCAGCAGCTTTACAGGGGCGGAAGAGACCCAGTACTTC. Combining the CDR3 with reference TRBV5-1 and TRBJ2-5 gives the whole variable domain KAGVTQTPRYLIKTRGQQVTLSCSPISGHRSVSWYQQTPGQGLQFLFEYFSETQRNKGNFPGRFSGRQFSNSRSEMNVSTLELGDSALYLCASSFTGAEETQYFGPGTRLLVL.

This clone was picked up one time. The rearrangement joins TRBV19 to TRBJ2-7; 7 bases match TRBD2. V shed 1 base, J shed 0 bases, and the junction held 6 bases outside the gene matches. Germline CDR1 LNHDA, CDR2 SQIVND (reference sequence). The CDR3 has 16 residues. CDR3 sequence reads: CASSIGTGTTSYEQYF. The CDR3 DNA reads as TGTGCCAGTAGTATAGGTACCGGGACTACCTCCTACGAGCAGTACTTC.

The chain recombines TRBV9 with TRBJ2-1; D possibly corresponds to TRBD1 (6 bases). The V end was cut by 3 bases, the J end by 7 bases, with 14 bases between. The CDR3 extends over 14 amino acids. Looked up from germline, CDR1 is SGDLS and CDR2 is YYNGEE. The CDR3 DNA is TGTGCCAGCAGCGGATCCGGGACAAGAAATGAGCAGTTCTTC. It codes for CASSGSGTRNEQFF.

This sequence joins TRBV3-1 (or the pseudogene TRBV3-2) and TRBJ1-2; TRBD1 aligns across 9 bases. The length of the CDR3 is 17 residues. The germline CDR1 and CDR2 sequences are LGHDT and YNNKEL (reference sequence). V shed 1 base, J shed 2 bases, and the junction held 8 bases outside the gene matches. The CDR3 loop reads CASSQVRGQGWNYGYTF. CDR3 DNA sequence: TGTGCCAGCAGCCAAGTTCGGGGACAGGGTTGGAACTATGGCTACACCTTC.

V is TRBV14 and J is TRBJ1-2; D might be TRBD1 (5 bases). Trimming pared 1 base from V and 0 bases from J, leaving 18 bases between. Germline V lookup: CDR1 SGHDN, CDR2 FVKESK. CDR3 length: 18 amino acids. Here the CDR3 reads CASSQGLRGAGTNYGYTF. The CDR3 nucleotides are TGTGCCAGCAGCCAAGGTCTCCGGGGCGCGGGGACTAACTATGGCTACACCTTC.

This rearrangement joins TRBV7-9 to TRBJ1-4, with 7 bases fitting TRBD1. With 5 bases clipped from V and 4 bases from J, the junction kept 7 bases outside the gene matches. The CDR3 covers 15 residues. CDR1 SEHNR and CDR2 FQNEAQ come from the germline V gene (reference sequence). CDR3 residues: CASSDGTDYNEKLFF. CDR3 DNA: TGTGCCAGCAGCGACGGGACAGACTATAATGAAAAACTGTTTTTT.

This clone was seen a handful of times. The V and J genes are TRBV7-9 and TRBJ2-5, with 9 bases aligning to TRBD2. Unmatched junction bases numbered 6, after V lost 8 bases and J lost 5 bases. This CDR3 region has 13 residues. The germline V gene encodes CDR1 SEHNR and CDR2 FQNEAQ (reference sequence). The chain's CDR3 is CASLVSGSETQYF. The CDR3 nucleotides read TGTGCCAGCTTAGTTAGCGGGAGTGAGACCCAGTACTTC.

The chain joins TRBV19 to TRBJ1-2; unclear D gene. V shed 5 bases and J shed 3 bases, with 10 bases lying between them. Germline V gene data show CDR1 as LNHDA and CDR2 as SQIVND (reference sequence). The CDR3 loop spans 13 amino acids. CDR3 coding DNA: TGTGCCAGTAGTGGAATAGCACACTATGGCTACACCTTC. Protein: CASSGIAHYGYTF.

Here the CDR3 DNA reads TGCGCCAGCAGCCCAAATGGGAGGGGCGCGACTAACTATGGCTACACCTTC. Residues: CASSPNGRGATNYGYTF. The chain combines TRBV5-1 with TRBJ1-2; D might be TRBD1 (5 bases). Trimming pared 4 bases from V and 0 bases from J, leaving 19 bases between. The CDR3 covers 17 residues. Germline CDR1 is SGHRS and CDR2 is YFSETQ.

The genes are TRBV19 and TRBJ2-7, with 11 positions matching TRBD2. The CDR3 runs 16 residues. After removal of 6 bases from V and 0 bases from J, the junction contained 7 bases not matched to a gene. Germline CDR1 is LNHDA and CDR2 is SQIVND (reference sequence). The CDR3 is CASSKSGTSGSYEQYF. In nucleotides, the CDR3 is TGTGCCAGTAGCAAATCCGGGACTAGCGGCTCCTACGAGCAGTACTTC. The entire variable domain, with the rest obtained from reference TRBV19 and TRBJ2-7, is as follows: DGGITQSPKYLFRKEGQNVTLSCEQNLNHDAMYWYRQDPGQGLRLIYYSQIVNDFQKGDIAEGYSVSREKKESFPLTVTSAQKNPTAFYLCASSKSGTSGSYEQYFGPGTRLTVT.